The 32 T cell receptor beta chains reported below all come from one sample, sequenced in a study of blood T cells in healthy people across ages. Through a sample-barcoded 5' primer and a J-beta primer mix, a second PCR was run for about 6 to 12 cycles. MiXCR, applied by TCRdb to the 5' RACE reads, yields one record per CDR3 protein. The sample holds about 670,000 distinct CDR3 sequences, around 52% seen once. Sample: blood. These receptors all stem from a woman older than 75 in good health.

The chain recombines TRBV29-1 with TRBJ2-7, with D maybe TRBD1 (5 bases). This CDR3 is 12 amino acids long. Deletions cut 6 bases from V and 4 bases from J, with 13 bases between. CDR1 and CDR2 (germline): SQVTM, ANQGSEA. The chain's CDR3 is CSVPVGEYEQYF. In DNA, the CDR3 is TGCAGCGTCCCAGTAGGGGAATACGAGCAGTACTTC.

This clonotype was counted only a few times. The V and J genes are TRBV7-9 and TRBJ2-1; D not certain. In germline, CDR1 is SEHNR, CDR2 FQNEAQ (reference sequence). V was shortened by 1 base and J by 7 bases, with 5 bases between the two germline ends. The CDR3 is 12 amino acids. The CDR3 loop is CASSLDKNEQFF. CDR3 DNA sequence: TGTGCCAGCAGCTTAGATAAGAATGAGCAGTTCTTC.

J is TRBJ2-7 and V is TRBV10-3, with 9 bases aligning to TRBD1. Germline values: CDR1 ENHRY, CDR2 SYGVKD. CDR3 length: 13 residues. V was pared by 4 bases and J by 7 bases, with 5 bases of the junction left unmatched. The CDR3 DNA follows: TGTGCCATCAGTGGACAGGGGGAAGGGGAGCAGTACTTC. Its translation: CAISGQGEGEQYF.

As concerns this clonotype: This may be a read error: a much more frequent sequence differs by one nucleotide. This chain links TRBV7-9 with TRBJ2-6, with 8 bases lining up with TRBD2. CDR3 size: 19 residues. J gave up 0 bases and V 5 bases, and 12 bases lay outside the gene matches. Germline assignment: CDR1 SEHNR and CDR2 FQNEAQ (reference sequence). DNA for the CDR3: TGTGCCAGCAGCCCTCTTCTATCGGGAGGGAGCTCTGGGGCCAACGTCCTGACTTTC. Its translation: CASSPLLSGGSSGANVLTF.

This clonotype was counted only a few times. This chain connects TRBV30 to TRBJ2-7; 10 nucleotides agree with TRBD2. CDR3 length: 13 amino acids. V gave up 7 bases and J gave up 2 bases; unmatched junction bases: 5. Germline-derived CDR1 and CDR2 are GTSNPN and SVGIG (reference sequence). CDR3 DNA: TGTGCCTCGGCTAGCGGGAGCACCTACGAGCAGTACTTC. Its translation is CASASGSTYEQYF. Variable domain in full (rest from reference TRBV30 and TRBJ2-7): SQTIHQWPATLVQPVGSPLSLECTVEGTSNPNLYWYRQAAGRGLQLLFYSVGIGQISSEVPQNLSASRPQDRQFILSSKKLLLSDSGFYLCASASGSTYEQYFGPGTRLTVT.

In this sample, this clonotype turned up many times. The V call is TRBV7-9, the J call TRBJ2-1, with 12 bases matching TRBD1. CDR3 length: 15 amino acids. J lost 7 bases, V lost 4 bases, and 5 bases had no gene match. Germline CDR1 SEHNR, CDR2 FQNEAQ (reference sequence). The CDR3 loop reads CASSSPGQGANEQFF. CDR3 DNA sequence: TGTGCCAGCAGCTCGCCGGGACAGGGGGCGAATGAGCAGTTCTTC.

This sequence joins TRBV5-1 and TRBJ2-1; D ambiguous. CDR3 length equals 13 residues. Germline V lookup: CDR1 SGHRS, CDR2 YFSETQ. V lost 5 bases, J lost 2 bases, and 8 bases lay in between. The CDR3 region has the DNA TGCGCCAGCAGTACTTCAGCCTACAATGAGCAGTTCTTC. This encodes CASSTSAYNEQFF.

This clonotype was seen ten or more times. The gene calls are TRBV5-5 and TRBJ2-7; D is ambiguous. V shed 0 bases and J shed 0 bases, with 10 bases lying between them. The V gene's germline CDR1 is SGHKS and CDR2 YYEKEE (reference sequence). CDR3 size: 15 residues. In DNA form, the CDR3 reads TGTGCCAGCAGCTTGGAGGTCGGGTCCTCCTACGAGCAGTACTTC. The encoded protein is CASSLEVGSSYEQYF.

The rearrangement links TRBV7-9 to TRBJ2-4, with TRBD1 as a possible D gene (5 bases). The V end was cut by 1 base, the J end by 15 bases, with 22 bases between. Germline V gives CDR1 SEHNR, CDR2 FQNEAQ (reference sequence). This CDR3 spans 15 amino acids. Here the CDR3 reads CASSLGRVIKGELYF. The CDR3 DNA reads as TGTGCCAGCAGCTTAGGCAGGGTTATCAAAGGCGAGCTGTACTTC.

The V call is TRBV20-1, the J call TRBJ1-2; 8 bases match TRBD1. CDR1 and CDR2 (germline): DFQATT, SNEGSKA (reference sequence). The CDR3 length is 15 residues. Germline trimming cut 0 bases from V and 3 bases from J; bases unmatched to any gene: 6. The CDR3: CSARDLNRGDYGYTF. In DNA form, the CDR3 reads TGCAGTGCTAGAGATCTCAACAGGGGGGACTATGGCTACACCTTC.

This clonotype was observed many times. V is TRBV18 and J is TRBJ2-1; 7 nucleotides agree with TRBD2. The CDR3 loop spans 16 amino acids. V gave up 2 bases and J gave up 1 base; unmatched junction bases: 5. Germline V gene sequence: CDR1 KGHSH, CDR2 LQKENI. The CDR3 sequence is CASSPTSAGSYNEQFF. CDR3 nucleotide sequence: TGTGCCAGCTCACCAACCTCAGCGGGATCCTACAATGAGCAGTTCTTC.

This clonotype was observed at least ten times. The J gene is TRBJ2-5, the V gene TRBV20-1; 10 bases agree with TRBD2. V trimming: 3 bases; J trimming: 2 bases; junction bases outside the gene matches: 6. The CDR3 sequence is 15 residues long. Germline CDR1 DFQATT, CDR2 SNEGSKA (reference sequence). The CDR3 DNA follows: TGCAGTGCTAGTAGTCTAGCGGGGGTGCAAGAGACCCAGTACTTC. Translation gives CSASSLAGVQETQYF.

The sample holds many counts of this clonotype. The chain carries TRBV30 and TRBJ2-7; no firm D call. Germline CDR1 reads GTSNPN; CDR2 reads SVGIG (reference sequence). V shed 0 bases and J shed 2 bases, with 2 bases lying between them. This CDR3 spans 11 amino acids. The CDR3 loop reads CAWSVTYEQYF. The CDR3 bases are TGTGCCTGGAGTGTAACCTACGAGCAGTACTTC.

J is TRBJ2-7 and V is TRBV29-1; D not resolved. This CDR3 spans 14 amino acids. Germline V gene sequence: CDR1 SQVTM, CDR2 ANQGSEA. Trimming cost V 4 bases and J 7 bases, with 20 bases left between them. This CDR3 reads CSVVSQNIGNEQYF. In DNA, the CDR3 is TGCAGCGTTGTAAGTCAAAATATCGGCAATGAGCAGTACTTC.

This clonotype came up many times. This sequence joins TRBV15 and TRBJ1-4, with no clear D. CDR3 size: 14 residues. Germline V gene lookup returns CDR1 LNHNV and CDR2 YYDKDF (reference sequence). V gave up 0 bases and J gave up 7 bases, with 9 bases separating them. The CDR3 DNA sequence: TGTGCCACCAGCAGAGACCAGGAGGTTGAAAAACTGTTTTTT. It specifies CATSRDQEVEKLFF.

This clonotype was seen ten or more times. DNA of the CDR3: TGTGCCAGCAGTGGGGGAAGTACTAGGATGGGGATTGGGACGCAGTATTTT. It specifies CASSGGSTRMGIGTQYF. This rearrangement joins TRBV2 to TRBJ2-3; a weak D match, TRBD2 (5 bases). V was clipped by 4 bases and J by 9 bases, with 26 bases between them. The CDR3 runs to 17 residues. Germline V gene lookup returns CDR1 SNHLY and CDR2 FYNNEI.

On this clonotype itself: This may be a read error, as it is one base from a much larger clone. The rearrangement links TRBV25-1 to TRBJ1-4; D not certain. The germline gives CDR1 MGHDK, CDR2 SYGVNS. The CDR3 is made up of 12 amino acids. V shed 4 bases and J shed 7 bases, with 7 bases lying between them. In DNA, the CDR3 is TGTGCCAGCAGTGCGACCACTGAAAAACTGTTTTTT. This sequence encodes CASSATTEKLFF.

This clonotype was counted at least ten times. The V call is TRBV5-1, the J call TRBJ2-1; 7 bases line up with TRBD2. V was clipped by 2 bases and J by 1 base; unmatched bases: 3. The V gene's germline CDR1 is SGHRS and CDR2 YFSETQ. The CDR3 consists of 15 residues. As DNA, the CDR3 is TGCGCCAGCAGCTTACCGGGAGGATCCTACAATGAGCAGTTCTTC. It is translated as CASSLPGGSYNEQFF.

J is TRBJ2-5 and V is TRBV4-1; perhaps TRBD1 as D (6 bases). With 1 base removed from V and 2 bases from J, the gap between germline ends came to 14 bases. Looked up from germline, CDR1 is MGHRA and CDR2 is YSYEKL. The CDR3 runs 16 residues. CDR3 sequence: CASSQAPGVRQETQYF. DNA of the CDR3: TGCGCCAGCAGCCAAGCGCCAGGGGTGAGACAAGAGACCCAGTACTTC.

The table lists this clonotype with many counts. The chain links TRBV5-6 to TRBJ2-1; D is possibly TRBD2 (5 bases). Germline CDR1 is SGHDT and CDR2 is YYEEEE. The CDR3 covers 13 residues. Trimming stripped 4 bases from V and 6 bases from J, with 11 bases between. The CDR3 sequence: CASSLDFGNEQFF. DNA of the CDR3: TGTGCCAGCAGCCTGGACTTCGGCAATGAGCAGTTCTTC.

This clonotype appeared a few times. The CDR3 coding sequence is TGCAGCGTGCGAGGGTACCGCGAGCAGTACTTC. It encodes CSVRGYREQYF. This sequence joins TRBV29-1 and TRBJ2-7, with a possible D match to TRBD2 (5 bases). Per germline, CDR1 SQVTM and CDR2 ANQGSEA. V lost 6 bases to trimming and J lost 6 bases, with 12 bases between them. The CDR3 totals 11 residues.

Comment on this clonotype: A single base separates this from a much larger clone, so it may be a read error. V gene TRBV6-4 combines with J gene TRBJ2-1, with 10 bases identical to TRBD2. The ends lost 6 bases at V and 10 bases at J; junction bases unmatched: 12. The length of the CDR3 is 15 residues. Germline V gene data show CDR1 as MRHNA and CDR2 as SNTAGT. CDR3 amino acids: CASSGGRAGGHEQFF. The CDR3 DNA follows: TGTGCCAGCAGCGGCGGACGAGCGGGGGGGCACGAGCAGTTCTTC.

The J gene is TRBJ2-5, the V gene TRBV20-1, with D maybe TRBD2 (5 bases). With 3 bases removed from V and 11 bases from J, the gap between germline ends came to 16 bases. In germline, CDR1 is DFQATT, CDR2 SNEGSKA (reference sequence). This CDR3 has 12 residues. CDR3 bases: TGCAGTGCTAGGGTGGACCCTTGGGAGCAGTACTTC. Protein product: CSARVDPWEQYF.

The chain couples TRBV2 to TRBJ1-5; 8 bases map to TRBD1. This CDR3 contains 15 residues. CDR1 SNHLY and CDR2 FYNNEI come from the germline V gene. V was clipped by 5 bases and J by 5 bases; unmatched bases: 8. As DNA, the CDR3 is TGTGCCAGCAGTCTCCGACAGGGGAGTGATCAGCCCCAGCATTTT. It specifies CASSLRQGSDQPQHF. Full variable domain (missing parts from reference TRBV2 and TRBJ1-5): EPEVTQTPSHQVTQMGQEVILRCVPISNHLYFYWYRQILGQKVEFLVSFYNNEISEKSEIFDDQFSVERPDGSNFTLKIRSTKLEDSAMYFCASSLRQGSDQPQHFGDGTRLSIL.

The rearrangement links TRBV20-1 to TRBJ2-1, with 7 bases fitting TRBD2. CDR1 and CDR2 from the germline V gene are DFQATT and SNEGSKA (reference sequence). This CDR3 contains 13 residues. V trimming: 4 bases; J trimming: 11 bases; junction bases outside the gene matches: 11. The CDR3 loop reads CSANQDPAGKQFF. The CDR3 nucleotides are TGCAGTGCTAACCAAGACCCAGCGGGGAAGCAGTTCTTC.

This clonotype was counted a few times. The chain combines TRBV20-1 with TRBJ1-1; D gene unclear. CDR1 is DFQATT and CDR2 is SNEGSKA in the germline V gene (reference sequence). The V and J ends lost 6 bases and 0 bases respectively, with 17 bases between them. The CDR3 runs to 15 residues. The CDR3 DNA reads TGCAGTGCGCCAGGAGGCGGTACAATGAACACTGAAGCTTTCTTT. It yields the protein CSAPGGGTMNTEAFF.

About this clonotype itself: This clone may be a read error of a much larger clone one base away. This chain uses TRBV6-2 or TRBV6-3 with TRBJ1-5; D is possibly TRBD1 (5 bases). V was clipped by 6 bases and J by 7 bases, with 13 bases between them. Germline CDR1 is MNHEY and CDR2 is SVGEGT. This CDR3 has 13 residues. CDR3 region: CASRPGTGQPQHF. In nucleotides, the CDR3 is TGTGCCAGCAGGCCAGGGACCGGGCAGCCCCAGCATTTT.

This clonotype occurred many times. The rearrangement uses TRBV12-3 or TRBV12-4 and TRBJ1-2; 7 nucleotides agree with TRBD1. CDR3 length: 16 residues. J gave up 2 bases and V 3 bases, and 9 bases lay outside the gene matches. The CDR3 here is CASSLGQQNINYGYTF. The DNA for the CDR3 is TGTGCCAGCAGTTTGGGACAGCAGAACATCAACTATGGCTACACCTTC.

Here the CDR3 reads CASSLAQTNTEAFF. The CDR3, as DNA: TGCGCCAGCAGCTTGGCACAGACGAACACTGAAGCTTTCTTT. The chain couples TRBV5-1 to TRBJ1-1; D not certain. Germline V gene sequence: CDR1 SGHRS, CDR2 YFSETQ. CDR3 size: 14 residues. V dropped 0 bases and J dropped 1 base, with 7 bases sitting between them.

This clonotype was observed a few times. A single base separates this from a much larger clone, so it may be a read error. The CDR3, as DNA: TGTGCCAGCACCGGGACAGGGGGCGAGCAGTACTTC. This translates into CASTGTGGEQYF. V and J are TRBV21-1 and TRBJ2-7; the D segment call TRBD1 is taken from the table without a DNA check. TRBV21-1 counts as a pseudogene. This CDR3 is built from 12 residues.

The chain uses TRBV3-1 and TRBJ1-2; D is uncertain. CDR3 length: 15 amino acids. CDR1 and CDR2 from the germline V gene are LGHDT and YNNKEL (reference sequence). Trimming pared 0 bases from V and 2 bases from J, leaving 10 bases between. The DNA for the CDR3 is TGTGCCAGCAGCCAAGAGGGAACGTTAAACTATGGCTACACCTTC. Its translation is CASSQEGTLNYGYTF.

The table lists this clonotype with a few counts. This chain joins TRBV6-2 or TRBV6-3 and TRBJ2-1; D is unresolved. Per the germline V gene, CDR1 is MNHEY and CDR2 is SVGEGT. The CDR3 loop spans 12 amino acids. The V and J ends lost 7 bases and 4 bases respectively, with 8 bases between them. In nucleotides, the CDR3 is TGTGCCAGCAACGAGCATTACAATGAGCAGTTCTTC. Translation gives CASNEHYNEQFF.